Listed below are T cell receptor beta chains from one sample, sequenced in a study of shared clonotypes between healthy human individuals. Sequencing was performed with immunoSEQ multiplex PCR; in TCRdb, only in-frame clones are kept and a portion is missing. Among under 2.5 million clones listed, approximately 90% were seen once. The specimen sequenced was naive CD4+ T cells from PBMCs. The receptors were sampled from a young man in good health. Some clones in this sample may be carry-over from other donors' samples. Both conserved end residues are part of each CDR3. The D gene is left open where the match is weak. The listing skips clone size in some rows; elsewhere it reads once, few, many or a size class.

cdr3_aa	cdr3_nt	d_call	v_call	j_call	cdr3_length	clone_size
CASSLYTGSGTDTQYF	TGTGCCAGCAGCTTATATACTGGCTCAGGGACAGATACGCAGTATTTT	NA	TRBV7-3	TRBJ2-3	16	once
CASSRGLAGKGDEQFF	TGTGCCAGCTCGAGGGGACTAGCGGGAAAAGGCGATGAGCAGTTCTTC	TRBD2	TRBV6-4	TRBJ2-1	16	NA
CASSLADRGPLTDTQYF	TGTGCCAGCAGCCTAGCAGACAGGGGGCCCCTCACAGATACGCAGTATTTT	TRBD1	TRBV7-9	TRBJ2-3	17	NA
CASRPGQGSGGYTF	TGTGCCAGCAGGCCAGGACAGGGATCGGGCGGCTACACCTTC	TRBD1	TRBV6-5	TRBJ1-2	14	NA
CASSLVGQPNQPQHF	TGCGCCAGCAGCTTGGTAGGTCAGCCGAATCAGCCCCAGCATTTT	NA	TRBV5-1	TRBJ1-5	15	few
CASSELTVTEAFF	TGTGCCAGCTCCGAACTGACAGTCACTGAAGCTTTCTTT	NA	TRBV18	TRBJ1-1	13	NA
CASSLLFGQEDYEQYF	TGTGCCAGCAGTTTACTGTTCGGACAGGAAGACTACGAGCAGTACTTC	TRBD1	TRBV27	TRBJ2-7	16	NA
CASSDGDSGGSSPLHF	TGTGCCAGCAGTGACGGAGACTCAGGTGGTAGTTCACCCCTCCACTTT	NA	TRBV6-4	TRBJ1-6	16	NA
CAWSVSQVGGYTF	TGTGCCTGGAGTGTAAGCCAGGTGGGTGGCTACACCTTC	NA	TRBV30	TRBJ1-2	13	NA
CASSPPQGIPYEQYF	TGTGCCAGCAGCCCACCACAGGGGATCCCCTACGAGCAGTACTTC	TRBD1	TRBV11-2	TRBJ2-7	15	NA
CSVVGRQGNTEAFF	TGCAGCGTTGTAGGCCGACAGGGGAACACTGAAGCTTTCTTT	TRBD1	TRBV29-1	TRBJ1-1	14	NA
CASREAGSSNTEAFF	TGTGCCAGCAGGGAGGCGGGCAGCTCGAACACTGAAGCTTTCTTT	NA	TRBV28	TRBJ1-1	15	NA
CASSPGDGGNTIYF	TGTGCCAGCTCACCCGGGGACGGTGGAAACACCATATATTTT	NA	TRBV18	TRBJ1-3	14	NA
CASSIRGQGVRYEQYF	TGTGCCAGTAGTATTCGCGGACAGGGGGTGAGGTACGAGCAGTACTTC	TRBD1	TRBV19	TRBJ2-7	16	NA
CASSRRPGQGDPYEQYF	TGTGCCAGCAGCCGACGGCCGGGACAGGGGGACCCCTACGAGCAGTACTTC	TRBD1	TRBV14	TRBJ2-7	17	NA
CASSYSETQYF	TGTGCCAGCAGTTACAGTGAGACCCAGTACTTC	NA	TRBV6-5	TRBJ2-5	11	NA
CASSQDLGLAGGNEQFF	TGTGCCAGCAGCCAAGATCTGGGACTAGCGGGAGGCAATGAGCAGTTCTTC	TRBD2	TRBV14	TRBJ2-1	17	NA
CASKESTGGYEQYF	TGCGCCAGCAAGGAGTCGACAGGGGGCTACGAGCAGTACTTC	TRBD1	TRBV5-1	TRBJ2-7	14	NA
CASSTGGYGYTF	TGTGCCAGCAGCACAGGGGGCTATGGCTACACCTTC	TRBD1	TRBV6-5	TRBJ1-2	12	few
CASSLADRYYNEQFF	TGCGCCAGCAGCTTGGCCGACAGGTACTACAATGAGCAGTTCTTC	NA	TRBV5-1	TRBJ2-1	15	NA
CASSPRGGYAYEQYF	TGTGCCAGCTCACCCCGGGGAGGGTACGCCTACGAGCAGTACTTC	TRBD2	TRBV18	TRBJ2-7	15	NA
CASSYTRQGLQYF	TGTGCCAGCAGTTACACTCGACAGGGCTTACAGTACTTC	TRBD1	TRBV6-5	TRBJ2-7	13	NA
CASSLVQGGGRTQYF	TGCGCCAGCAGCTTGGTTCAGGGCGGAGGAAGGACGCAGTATTTT	NA	TRBV5-1	TRBJ2-3	15	once
CASSYSGTQETQYF	TGTGCCAGCAGTTACTCGGGGACACAAGAGACCCAGTACTTC	NA	TRBV6-5	TRBJ2-5	14	NA
CSVEDPGIYGYTF	TGCAGCGTTGAAGATCCCGGGATCTATGGCTACACCTTC	NA	TRBV29-1	TRBJ1-2	13	NA
CASSGPNTGELFF	TGTGCCAGCAGCGGACCGAACACCGGGGAGCTGTTTTTT	NA	TRBV28	TRBJ2-2	13	NA
CASSTGLSDGNTIYF	TGTGCCAGCAGTACCGGGTTGAGCGATGGAAACACCATATATTTT	NA	TRBV25-1	TRBJ1-3	15	NA
CASRTGLAEQYF	TGTGCCAGCAGAACTGGACTAGCGGAGCAGTACTTC	TRBD2	TRBV28	TRBJ2-7	12	NA
CASATIGNQPQHF	TGTGCCAGCGCAACCATCGGTAATCAGCCCCAGCATTTT	NA	TRBV6-6	TRBJ1-5	13	NA
CASSSRSGRAHNEQFF	TGTGCCAGCAGCTCTCGAAGCGGGAGGGCCCACAATGAGCAGTTCTTC	TRBD2	TRBV7-3	TRBJ2-1	16	NA
CASARTVLYEQYF	TGTGCCAGCGCTCGAACAGTCCTCTACGAGCAGTACTTC	NA	TRBV6-5	TRBJ2-7	13	NA
CASSPRRSTEAFF	TGTGCCAGCAGTCCCCGGCGTAGCACTGAAGCTTTCTTT	NA	TRBV28	TRBJ1-1	13	NA
CASSSRTGALVKQYF	TGTGCCAGCAGCTCCAGGACAGGGGCCCTAGTAAAGCAGTACTTC	TRBD1	TRBV7-2	TRBJ2-7	15	NA
CASSRTAGSEQYF	TGTGCCAGCTCCCGGACAGCCGGCAGCGAGCAGTACTTC	NA	TRBV18	TRBJ2-7	13	NA
CASSYGGPTSYNEQFF	TGTGCCAGCAGTTACGGAGGACCAACGAGTTACAATGAGCAGTTCTTC	NA	TRBV6-5	TRBJ2-1	16	NA
CASSLVGQETQYF	TGTGCCAGCAGCTTGGTTGGCCAAGAGACCCAGTACTTC	NA	TRBV5-4	TRBJ2-5	13	once
CAISTPRRSPDYGYTF	TGTGCCATCAGTACCCCCAGGCGGTCGCCAGACTATGGCTACACCTTC	NA	TRBV10-3	TRBJ1-2	16	NA
CASSLRQGNTEAFF	TGCGCCAGCAGCTTAAGACAGGGGAACACTGAAGCTTTCTTT	TRBD1	TRBV5-1	TRBJ1-1	14	NA
CASQGTEAFF	TGTGCCAGCCAGGGGACTGAAGCTTTCTTT	NA	TRBV28	TRBJ1-1	10	NA
CASSDPGQGSTDTQYF	TGTGCCAGCAGTGACCCCGGACAGGGTAGCACAGATACGCAGTATTTT	TRBD1	TRBV25-1	TRBJ2-3	16	NA